These 31 T cell receptor beta chains originate from one sample sequenced in a study of technical replicates of blood from several donors. This table comes from immunoSEQ multiplex PCR, and its TCRdb copy is limited to in-frame clones, with some not included. Among some 91,000 clones, 90% to 97% were seen once, and the ten largest hold about 0.21%. The sequencing input was T cells isolated from PBMCs. All receptors come from a human donor in good health.

V usage is TRBV7-3 and J usage is TRBJ2-1; the match to TRBD2 covers 9 bases. CDR3 length: 15 amino acids. V trimming: 5 bases; J trimming: 5 bases; junction bases outside the gene matches: 7. Germline V gene data show CDR1 as SGHTA and CDR2 as FQGTGA. DNA for the CDR3: TGTGCCAGCAGCCTAAGGGCGGGGGGGAACAATGAGCAGTTCTTC. It specifies CASSLRAGGNNEQFF.

The V and J genes are TRBV28 and TRBJ1-1; tentative D call: TRBD1 (6 bases). CDR1 is MDHEN and CDR2 is SYDVKM in the germline V gene. This CDR3 comprises 15 residues. Between the trimmed V and J ends, which lost 6 bases and 1 base, there was a span of 15 bases. The CDR3 reads CASREALTGNTEAFF. CDR3 DNA sequence: TGTGCCAGCAGGGAAGCCCTGACAGGGAACACTGAAGCTTTCTTT. Using reference TRBV28 and TRBJ1-1 for the parts outside the CDR3, the full variable domain is DVKVTQSSRYLVKRTGEKVFLECVQDMDHENMFWYRQDPGLGLRLIYFSYDVKMKEKGDIPEGYSVSREKKERFSLILESASTNQTSMYLCASREALTGNTEAFFGQGTRLTVV.

This clone was seen only once. The chain couples TRBV5-4 to TRBJ2-3; D ambiguous. V shed 10 bases and J shed 8 bases, with 14 bases lying between them. CDR1 SGHNT and CDR2 YYREEE come from the germline V gene (reference sequence). The CDR3 runs to 11 residues. The CDR3 loop reads CALPSSGTQYF. DNA for the CDR3: TGTGCCCTCCCCTCTTCGGGTACGCAGTATTTT.

The chain uses TRBV28 and TRBJ1-1; the D gene is possibly TRBD1 (5 bases). Germline CDR1 reads MDHEN; CDR2 reads SYDVKM. This CDR3 is 15 amino acids long. Trimming shortened V by 2 bases and J by 3 bases, and 13 bases separated the two germline ends. The CDR3 loop reads CASSLTGGGYTEAFF. CDR3 nucleotide sequence: TGTGCCAGCAGTTTAACGGGGGGAGGTTACACTGAAGCTTTCTTT.

V gene TRBV2 combines with J gene TRBJ1-5, with a tentative D call TRBD1 (5 bases). Germline V gene lookup returns CDR1 SNHLY and CDR2 FYNNEI. CDR3 size: 13 residues. V lost 7 bases and J lost 3, with 10 bases in between. CDR3 region: CASMGQANQPQHF. CDR3 bases: TGTGCCAGCATGGGGCAGGCCAATCAGCCCCAGCATTTT.

The chain is built from TRBV12-5 and TRBJ2-7; D possibly corresponds to TRBD1 (6 bases). The CDR3 loop spans 16 amino acids. Germline V gene lookup returns CDR1 LGHNT and CDR2 FRNRAP. V lost 0 bases and J 0 bases, leaving 12 bases between the germline ends. Written as DNA, the CDR3 is TGTGCTAGTGGTTTGGTCATCGACAGGTACTCCTACGAGCAGTACTTC. It translates to CASGLVIDRYSYEQYF.

In DNA form, the CDR3 reads TGTGCCAGCAGCTTTCCGGTCGGAGAGACCCAGTACTTC. This gives the protein CASSFPVGETQYF. The gene calls are TRBV11-3 and TRBJ2-5; no definite D call. The CDR3 is made up of 13 amino acids. Trimming cost V 3 bases and J 4 bases, with 9 bases left between them. Per the germline V gene, CDR1 is SGHNT and CDR2 is YENEEA.

The chain is built from TRBV9 and TRBJ2-1; 13 bases map to TRBD2. From germline, CDR1 is SGDLS and CDR2 YYNGEE. J gave up 10 bases and V 5 bases, and 3 bases lay outside the gene matches. The CDR3 length is 13 residues. CDR3 nucleotide sequence: TGTGCCAGCAGAGGACTAGCGGGAGTAGAGCAGTTCTTC. It yields the protein CASRGLAGVEQFF.

The chain recombines TRBV27 with TRBJ2-1; no definite D call. Trimming took 6 bases from V and 6 from J, leaving 12 bases between them. The germline gives CDR1 MNHEY, CDR2 SMNVEV (reference sequence). This CDR3 region has 13 residues. CDR3 bases: TGTGCCAGCAGCGTATCCCCCGGCAATGAGCAGTTCTTC. This codes for CASSVSPGNEQFF.

V gene TRBV14 combines with J gene TRBJ2-7; TRBD2 is a possible D gene (5 bases). Germline V gene data show CDR1 as SGHDN and CDR2 as FVKESK. This CDR3 is built from 15 residues. V shed 0 bases and J shed 2 bases, with 11 bases lying between them. CDR3 protein: CASSQDAGQPYEQYF. The CDR3 region has the DNA TGTGCCAGCAGCCAAGATGCGGGTCAGCCCTACGAGCAGTACTTC.

The CDR3 here is CASSRTAGNIQYF. DNA for the CDR3: TGTGCCAGTAGTAGGACAGCTGGAAACATTCAGTACTTC. The chain joins TRBV19 to TRBJ2-4; a possible D gene is TRBD1 (6 bases). CDR1 and CDR2 (germline): LNHDA, SQIVND (reference sequence). Trimming removed 4 bases from V and 6 bases from J, with 10 bases in between. The CDR3 consists of 13 residues.

The CDR3 bases are TGTGCCAGTAGTATCGTCCCAGGGGAAAACAATGAGCAGTTCTTC. Its protein is CASSIVPGENNEQFF. The genes are TRBV19 and TRBJ2-1; the D gene is possibly TRBD1 (6 bases). Germline CDR1 LNHDA, CDR2 SQIVND (reference sequence). V lost 3 bases and J 5 bases, leaving 14 bases between the germline ends. The CDR3 runs to 15 residues.

The V and J genes are TRBV5-1 and TRBJ2-7; D perhaps matches TRBD2 (5 bases). Germline values: CDR1 SGHRS, CDR2 YFSETQ. CDR3 length: 13 amino acids. Trimming took off 2 bases at V and 7 bases at J, with 13 bases between the two ends. The CDR3 nucleotides read TGCGCCAGCAGCTTAGGTACGAGGAGGGAGCAGTACTTC. Translated: CASSLGTRREQYF.

This chain joins TRBV29-1 and TRBJ1-2; D gene unclear. CDR3 size: 12 residues. V was clipped by 7 bases and J by 4 bases, with 13 bases between them. Germline V gives CDR1 SQVTM, CDR2 ANQGSEA. The CDR3 nucleotides are TGCAGCGCCGCCCCGGAGCTCTATGGCTACACCTTC. It yields the protein CSAAPELYGYTF.

The V gene is TRBV27, the J gene TRBJ2-7; D possibly corresponds to TRBD2 (5 bases). The CDR3 contains 13 residues. Trimming cost V 3 bases and J 2 bases, with 8 bases left between them. Germline loops: CDR1 MNHEY, CDR2 SMNVEV (reference sequence). The CDR3, as DNA: TGTGCCAGCAGTTTGAGGGTTGCCTACGAGCAGTACTTC. Its protein product is CASSLRVAYEQYF.

The CDR3 region is CASSSRVSFSEQYF. CDR3 coding DNA: TGTGCCAGCAGCTCGCGGGTCTCCTTCTCCGAGCAGTACTTC. The chain couples TRBV5-5 to TRBJ2-7; TRBD2 might be the D (5 bases). V was pared by 3 bases and J by 6 bases, with 16 bases between. Germline CDR1 is SGHKS and CDR2 is YYEKEE (reference sequence). The CDR3 has 14 residues.

As for this clone: An end of the junction differs from the germline gene, which may be a read error. The same CDR3 is also encoded by other DNA sequences in this sample. The J gene is TRBJ1-3, the V gene TRBV6-5, with TRBD1 matching over 12 bases. The CDR3 spans 15 residues. Germline CDR1 and CDR2: MNHEY and SVGAGI. The CDR3 nucleotides are TGCGCCAGCAGTTACGGGACAGGGGGCGGAAACACCATATATTTT. Translating gives CASSYGTGGGNTIYF.

This sequence joins TRBV28 and TRBJ2-3, with 8 bases aligning to TRBD1. This CDR3 contains 15 residues. Trimming took 3 bases from V and 0 from J; bases not matched to a gene: 2. The germline CDR1 and CDR2 sequences are MDHEN and SYDVKM. CDR3 residues: CASSLTGASTDTQYF. The CDR3 DNA reads TGTGCCAGCAGTTTGACAGGGGCTAGCACAGATACGCAGTATTTT. Together with reference TRBV28 and TRBJ2-3, the CDR3 gives the full variable domain: DVKVTQSSRYLVKRTGEKVFLECVQDMDHENMFWYRQDPGLGLRLIYFSYDVKMKEKGDIPEGYSVSREKKERFSLILESASTNQTSMYLCASSLTGASTDTQYFGPGTRLTVL.

The chain employs TRBV7-6 and TRBJ1-6, with D maybe TRBD1 (6 bases). Germline-derived CDR1 and CDR2 are SGHVS and FNYEAQ. The CDR3 contains 19 residues. Deletions cut 5 bases from V and 6 bases from J, with 26 bases between. The CDR3 protein is CASSGGVDRLGSRNSPLHF. CDR3 nucleotides: TGTGCCAGCAGCGGGGGCGTAGACAGGTTGGGGTCCCGTAATTCACCCCTCCACTTT.

About this clone: Other DNA sequences in this specimen translate into the identical CDR3. The V and J genes are TRBV2 and TRBJ2-7; tentative D call: TRBD1 (5 bases). CDR3 length: 12 residues. CDR1 SNHLY and CDR2 FYNNEI come from the germline V gene. The germline V and J ends were trimmed by 6 bases and 2 bases, with 8 bases remaining between them. In DNA form, the CDR3 reads TGTGCCAGCAGGACAGACACCTACGAGCAGTACTTC. It translates to CASRTDTYEQYF. The variable domain in full, with the rest retrieved from reference TRBV2 and TRBJ2-7, is EPEVTQTPSHQVTQMGQEVILRCVPISNHLYFYWYRQILGQKVEFLVSFYNNEISEKSEIFDDQFSVERPDGSNFTLKIRSTKLEDSAMYFCASRTDTYEQYFGPGTRLTVT.

The rearrangement uses TRBV6-1 and TRBJ1-1; maybe TRBD1 (6 bases). Trimming shortened V by 6 bases and J by 1 base, and 12 bases separated the two germline ends. Germline assignment: CDR1 MNHNS and CDR2 SASEGT. The CDR3 runs to 14 residues. The CDR3 coding sequence is TGTGCCAGCAGATTACAGGGTCAGAACACTGAAGCTTTCTTT. This sequence encodes CASRLQGQNTEAFF.

The chain employs TRBV19 and TRBJ2-3; 8 nucleotides agree with TRBD2. Germline CDR1 LNHDA, CDR2 SQIVND (reference sequence). After removal of 5 bases from V and 4 bases from J, the junction contained 2 bases not matched to a gene. The CDR3 runs 13 residues. The CDR3 sequence is CASSSGGADTQYF. CDR3 nucleotides: TGTGCCAGTAGTTCCGGGGGGGCAGATACGCAGTATTTT.

This chain links TRBV19 with TRBJ2-5; 15 bases match TRBD2. CDR3 size: 15 residues. V lost 7 bases to trimming and J lost 3 bases; unmatched junction nucleotides: 3. CDR1 and CDR2 (germline): LNHDA, SQIVND (reference sequence). CDR3 protein: CASMGLAGGKETQYF. CDR3 nucleotides: TGTGCCAGTATGGGACTAGCGGGGGGTAAAGAGACCCAGTACTTC.

The chain carries TRBV5-1 and TRBJ2-2, with no clear D. Trimming took off 0 bases at V and 6 bases at J, with 3 bases between the two ends. This CDR3 is built from 12 residues. In germline, CDR1 is SGHRS, CDR2 YFSETQ. This chain's CDR3 is CASSLGPGELFF. CDR3 bases: TGCGCCAGCAGCTTGGGGCCCGGGGAGCTGTTTTTT. Variable domain in full (rest from reference TRBV5-1 and TRBJ2-2): KAGVTQTPRYLIKTRGQQVTLSCSPISGHRSVSWYQQTPGQGLQFLFEYFSETQRNKGNFPGRFSGRQFSNSRSEMNVSTLELGDSALYLCASSLGPGELFFGEGSRLTVL.

CDR3 residues: CASSLFIDEQFF. The CDR3 coding sequence is TGTGCCAGCAGCTTGTTTATCGATGAGCAGTTCTTC. The chain carries TRBV5-6 and TRBJ2-1; D unclear. V shed 1 base and J shed 8 bases, with 7 bases lying between them. This CDR3 is 12 amino acids long. Germline CDR1 is SGHDT and CDR2 is YYEEEE.

The CDR3 DNA reads as TGTGCCAGTAGGGCGGGACGGACCTACGAGCAGTACTTC. The encoded protein is CASRAGRTYEQYF. The gene calls are TRBV19 and TRBJ2-7; D is perhaps TRBD2 (6 bases). With 6 bases removed from V and 2 bases from J, the gap between germline ends came to 11 bases. In germline, CDR1 is LNHDA, CDR2 SQIVND (reference sequence). The CDR3 covers 13 residues.

This clone was seen a single time. This CDR3 is CASSPMGHYEQYF. CDR3 nucleotide sequence: TGTGCCAGCAGCCCTATGGGGCACTACGAGCAGTACTTC. J is TRBJ2-7 and V is TRBV28, with D tentatively TRBD1 (5 bases). Per germline, CDR1 MDHEN and CDR2 SYDVKM. The CDR3 is made up of 13 amino acids. V lost 6 bases, J lost 3 bases, and 12 bases lay in between.

The rearrangement joins TRBV7-9 to TRBJ1-1; weak D call: TRBD1 (6 bases). Germline CDR1 SEHNR, CDR2 FQNEAQ (reference sequence). V was shortened by 1 base and J by 11 bases, with 11 bases between the two germline ends. The CDR3 loop spans 12 amino acids. The CDR3 DNA sequence: TGTGCCAGCAGCTTAGGTGCGGGGGCGGCTTTCTTT. Residues: CASSLGAGAAFF.

The chain carries TRBV7-9 and TRBJ2-1; a weak D match, TRBD2 (5 bases). The CDR3 loop spans 16 amino acids. Germline values: CDR1 SEHNR, CDR2 FQNEAQ (reference sequence). V lost 1 base, J lost 4 bases, and 14 bases lay in between. In DNA, the CDR3 is TGTGCCAGCAGCTTAGGTACCAGCGGAGTATACAATGAGCAGTTCTTC. Its translation: CASSLGTSGVYNEQFF.

A few counts support this clone. This rearrangement joins TRBV13 to TRBJ1-1; possibly TRBD1 for D (6 bases). V lost 1 base to trimming and J lost 0 bases, with 9 bases between them. This CDR3 contains 15 residues. Germline V lookup: CDR1 PRHDT, CDR2 FYEKMQ (reference sequence). The CDR3 protein is CASSLDTGMNTEAFF. The CDR3 coding sequence is TGTGCCAGCAGCTTAGATACAGGGATGAACACTGAAGCTTTCTTT.

The chain uses TRBV6-5 and TRBJ1-4; TRBD1 aligns across 7 bases. The CDR3 has 14 residues. With V trimmed by 3 bases and J by 5 bases, 3 bases remained unmatched. Germline assignment: CDR1 MNHEY and CDR2 SVGAGI. Here the CDR3 reads CASSYQGENEKLFF. CDR3 nucleotides: TGTGCCAGCAGTTATCAGGGGGAGAATGAAAAACTGTTTTTT.